The TCR beta chain under discussion was sequenced for a study of blood T cell repertoires in COVID-19 (TCRdb year 2020). Looking at the study overall: Samples from collaborators originated in the United States, Italy and Spain and spanned both the acute and convalescent phases of COVID-19. The material from the prospective study consisted of cDNA or gDNA derived from T cells, B-cell-depleted T cells, or PBMCs. The dataset comprised deeply sampled blood TCRbeta repertoires from subjects exposed to, actively infected with, or recovered from COVID-19. The repertoires were released in a freely available public database meant as a resource for research on the immune response to SARS-CoV-2. The samples were drawn from the first 160 participants of the ongoing ImmuneRACE study and from about 1,200 subjects provided by 6 global collaborators. The sample metadata nearly always contained a de-identified subject ID, COVID-19 status, age in years and sex. Where HLA class I and class II types were available, the types were taken from metadata supplied by the sample provider, not from assay-based typing.

Including the terminal cysteine and phenylalanine, the CDR3 comprises 14 residues. Only CDR3 DNA remains: 42 bases, in frame from the first base. The CDR1 and CDR2 encoded by the germline V gene (reference sequence) are DFQATT and SNEGSKA. Trimming takes 3 bases off V and 2 bases off J; junction bases not matched to a gene: 7. Of note for this clone: No antigen is known for it. Within one base of it there is no much larger clone, and no base qualities were kept.

Beyond this particular receptor, the publication reports: The quantity of clinical and demographic metadata differed by source and by participant and was supplied without curation.

Each collaborating institution followed its own protocols to collect whole blood in K2EDTA tubes. For TCRbeta analysis, collaborators shipped samples in one of three forms: frozen whole blood, isolated PBMCs, or DNA extracted from either of those sample types. TCRbeta CDR3 regions were amplified from genomic DNA by means of the immunoSEQ Assay, a bias-controlled multiplex PCR. For the original study's pipeline: Nucleated cell counts per sample were estimated from amplification of reference gene primers within the assay. Sequence reads were collapsed and filtered to measure the absolute abundance of every unique TCRbeta CDR3 rearrangement. For each sample, productive Simpson clonality was calculated as the square root of Simpson's diversity index over productive rearrangements. This immuneACCESS table, as held by TCRdb, lists in-frame sequences with V and J called but not all clones. Of the missing ones, under half trace to an unresolved V gene in checked studies; the others have no known cause. V and J calls and clone size are given by that table; D and trimming were obtained from the DNA. The table for this sample lists about 88,000 clones; more than 70% of them were counted only once. Jointly, the top ten make up roughly 3% of the sample.

The sequence joins TRBV20-1 to TRBJ2-7; TRBD2 aligns with 7 central bases. The sequence was obtained from a woman of 80 years or more with acute or convalescent COVID-19. Sequenced input: peripheral blood. The nucleotide sequence is TGCAGTGCTAGTAGACTAGCTGGGACCTACGAGCAGTACTTC. Its protein product is CSASRLAGTYEQYF.